This T cell receptor (beta chain) derives from a study of OX40 agonist ivuxolimab in advanced cancers. At the level of the study: An agonistic anti-OX40 (CD134) antibody, ivuxolimab, was used to treat the patients. The study gave patients intravenous ivuxolimab at 0.01 to 10 mg/kg every 2 weeks.

The CDR3 sequence is 15 residues long. V lost 4 bases to trimming and J lost 2 bases, with 9 bases between them. Germline values: CDR1 SEHNR, CDR2 FQNEAQ (reference sequence). General study findings and limits: Not determined was the antigen specificity of the expanded peripheral T cells. More expanded clones were seen, on average, in CD8+ T cells than in CD4+.

Turning to this clone: Its target is not known.

Sequencing used immunoSEQ multiplex PCR; TCRdb keeps in-frame clones, though not all of them. The data hold 100,000 or so clones, with roughly 90% observed a single time. The chain combines TRBV7-9 with TRBJ2-6; a weak D match, TRBD1 (6 bases). This clonotype was obtained from an adult with an advanced solid tumor such as melanoma, head and neck, liver or kidney cancer. Sequencing used CD4+ or CD8+ T cells sorted from blood, obtained in a trial of the OX40 agonist ivuxolimab. CDR3 protein: CASSSQGAGANVLTF. The CDR3 coding sequence is TGTGCCAGCAGCTCACAGGGAGCTGGGGCCAACGTCCTGACTTTC.